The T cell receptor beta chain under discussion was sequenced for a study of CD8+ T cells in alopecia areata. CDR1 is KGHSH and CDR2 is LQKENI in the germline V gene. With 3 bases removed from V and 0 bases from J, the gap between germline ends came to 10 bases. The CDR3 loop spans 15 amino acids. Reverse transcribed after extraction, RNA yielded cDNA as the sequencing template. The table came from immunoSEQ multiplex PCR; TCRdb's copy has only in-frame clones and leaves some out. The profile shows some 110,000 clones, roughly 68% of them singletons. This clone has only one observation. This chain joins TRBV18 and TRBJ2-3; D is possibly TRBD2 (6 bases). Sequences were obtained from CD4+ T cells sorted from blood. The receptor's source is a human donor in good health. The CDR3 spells CASSPGLGSTDTQYF. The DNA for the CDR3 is TGTGCCAGCTCACCGGGACTGGGGAGCACAGATACGCAGTATTTT.